These T cell receptor beta chains were read from a single sample in a study of CD8 T cells in ankylosing spondylitis. TCRdb processed the 5' RACE reads anew with MiXCR; each CDR3 protein has one entry. The sample comprises a few hundred thousand distinct CDR3 sequences, approximately 10% of which are singletons, and 9.1% rests with the top ten. Source material: blood, either unsorted or a sorted T cell fraction (not recorded which). These receptors were taken from a female donor with ankylosing spondylitis or in good health (not recorded which). The CDR3 runs from the conserved cysteine through the conserved F or W. The D gene is left open where the match is weak. Some rows mark clone size as missing; the rest say once, few, many or name a class of expanded clone.

d_call: .
clone_size: .
j_call: TRBJ2-4
cdr3_length: 16
v_call: TRBV20-1
cdr3_aa: CCARALTQGTKNIQYF
cdr3_nt: TGCTGTGCTAGAGCTCTCACACAGGGAACCAAAAACATTCAGTACTTC

d_call: TRBD2
clone_size: many
j_call: TRBJ2-3
cdr3_length: 19
v_call: TRBV6-2/TRBV6-3
cdr3_aa: CASSSRTQAGGPVPDTQYF
cdr3_nt: TGTGCCAGCAGTTCCCGAACGCAAGCGGGAGGGCCCGTCCCAGATACGCAGTATTTT

d_call: .
clone_size: many
j_call: TRBJ2-1
cdr3_length: 13
v_call: TRBV12-3/TRBV12-4
cdr3_aa: CASSTQTQGRGFF
cdr3_nt: TGTGCCAGCAGCACCCAAACTCAGGGGCGGGGGTTCTTC

d_call: .
clone_size: many
j_call: TRBJ1-2
cdr3_length: 16
v_call: TRBV6-1
cdr3_aa: CASSESASRARGGYTF
cdr3_nt: TGTGCCAGCAGTGAATCGGCCTCGCGGGCCCGGGGTGGCTACACCTTC

d_call: .
clone_size: few
j_call: TRBJ2-1
cdr3_length: 16
v_call: TRBV9
cdr3_aa: CASSVTSLAGNNEQFF
cdr3_nt: TGTGCCAGCAGCGTAACGAGCCTAGCCGGGAACAATGAGCAGTTCTTC

d_call: TRBD2
clone_size: many
j_call: TRBJ2-5
cdr3_length: 16
v_call: TRBV12-3/TRBV12-4
cdr3_aa: CASSSRTSGRVETQYF
cdr3_nt: TGTGCCAGCAGTTCCCGGACTAGCGGGAGGGTAGAGACCCAGTACTTC

d_call: TRBD2
clone_size: many
j_call: TRBJ2-1
cdr3_length: 14
v_call: TRBV20-1
cdr3_aa: CSASVLAGIYEQFF
cdr3_nt: TGCAGTGCTAGTGTCCTAGCGGGCATATATGAGCAGTTCTTC

d_call: TRBD2
clone_size: few
j_call: TRBJ2-3
cdr3_length: 16
v_call: TRBV10-3
cdr3_aa: CASPRPSGGSTDTQYF
cdr3_nt: TGTGCCAGCCCTCGGCCTAGCGGGGGGTCAACAGATACGCAGTATTTT

d_call: .
clone_size: many
j_call: TRBJ2-5
cdr3_length: 15
v_call: TRBV18
cdr3_aa: CASSPSAVIKETQYF
cdr3_nt: TGTGCCAGCTCACCTAGCGCAGTGATAAAAGAGACCCAGTACTTC

d_call: TRBD1
clone_size: many
j_call: TRBJ2-4
cdr3_length: 16
v_call: TRBV20-1
cdr3_aa: CSARGGTGGPKNIQYF
cdr3_nt: TGCAGTGCTAGAGGCGGGACAGGGGGCCCAAAAAACATTCAGTACTTC

d_call: .
clone_size: many
j_call: TRBJ2-3
cdr3_length: 14
v_call: TRBV12-5
cdr3_aa: CASAPTGLTDTQYF
cdr3_nt: TGTGCTAGTGCCCCGACAGGACTCACAGATACGCAGTATTTT

d_call: TRBD2
clone_size: many
j_call: TRBJ2-7
cdr3_length: 11
v_call: TRBV29-1
cdr3_aa: CSGRAGVVQYF
cdr3_nt: TGCAGCGGGAGAGCGGGAGTGGTGCAGTACTTC

d_call: .
clone_size: many
j_call: TRBJ1-4
cdr3_length: 15
v_call: TRBV25-1
cdr3_aa: CASSEDWAGREKLFF
cdr3_nt: TGTGCCAGCAGTGAAGACTGGGCAGGCCGAGAAAAACTGTTTTTT

d_call: .
clone_size: few
j_call: TRBJ1-1
cdr3_length: 14
v_call: TRBV12-3/TRBV12-4
cdr3_aa: CASSFTQVNTEAFF
cdr3_nt: TGTGCCAGCAGCTTCACGCAGGTTAACACTGAAGCTTTCTTT

d_call: .
clone_size: .
j_call: TRBJ1-2
cdr3_length: 15
v_call: TRBV19
cdr3_aa: CASRMGAGGPFGYTF
cdr3_nt: TGTGCCAGTAGAATGGGGGCAGGAGGTCCTTTCGGCTACACCTTC

d_call: .
clone_size: .
j_call: TRBJ2-7
cdr3_length: 12
v_call: TRBV20-1
cdr3_aa: CSARDSGIEQYF
cdr3_nt: TGCAGTGCTAGAGATTCAGGGATCGAGCAGTACTTC

d_call: TRBD2
clone_size: many
j_call: TRBJ2-7
cdr3_length: 14
v_call: TRBV20-1
cdr3_aa: CSADTSGSFDEQYF
cdr3_nt: TGCAGTGCTGATACTAGCGGGAGCTTTGACGAGCAGTACTTC

d_call: TRBD2
clone_size: many
j_call: TRBJ2-7
cdr3_length: 14
v_call: TRBV20-1
cdr3_aa: CSARGLAGSYEQYF
cdr3_nt: TGCAGTGCTAGAGGACTAGCGGGTTCCTACGAGCAGTACTTC

d_call: .
clone_size: many
j_call: TRBJ2-7
cdr3_length: 11
v_call: TRBV4-3
cdr3_aa: CASSPLYEQYF
cdr3_nt: TGCGCCAGCAGCCCCCTTTACGAGCAGTACTTC